This section outlines one TCR beta chain sequence together with its context. Between the trimmed V and J ends, which lost 5 bases and 3 bases, there was a span of 19 bases. The CDR3 extends over 17 amino acids. CDR1 SGHTA and CDR2 FQGTGA come from the germline V gene. These data originate in a study of T cells after somatic rescue of genetic block. The repertoire was sequenced with immunoSEQ multiplex PCR; TCRdb's copy has only in-frame clones and lacks some. Found here are about 88,000 clones, 85% to 90% of them singletons; the top ten hold 1.6%. The specimen sequenced was peripheral blood mononuclear cells (PBMCs). This TCR was sampled from a woman younger than 35. The chain combines TRBV7-3 with TRBJ2-2; perhaps TRBD2 as D (6 bases). CDR3 DNA sequence: TGTGCCAGCAGCCCAACGGGACTTCGATCGTACACCGGGGAGCTGTTTTTT. This translates into CASSPTGLRSYTGELFF.